This T cell receptor (beta chain) was profiled in a study of blood T cell repertoires in COVID-19. Turning to the study itself: The United States, Italy and Spain provided the acute and convalescent COVID-19 samples. From T cells, B-cell-depleted T cells, or PBMCs came the material, which was cDNA or gDNA.

Per the original data handling: Reference gene primer amplification in the assay estimated nucleated cell counts. Profiling relied on immunoSEQ multiplex PCR, and the TCRdb table lists in-frame clones only, not all of them. V, J and clone size derive from that table, while D and trimming were established from the DNA sequence. The top ten clones hold about 3.5% of a sample with about 240,000 clones, around 79% of them seen once. Of note for this clone: The germline gene is not matched at one end of the junction; a read error may be the cause.

This CDR3 contains 9 residues. CDR1 and CDR2 (germline): DFQATT, SNEGSKA (reference sequence). Sample: peripheral blood. The receptor was derived from a woman aged 80 or over with acute or convalescent COVID-19. The J gene is TRBJ1-1, the V gene TRBV20-1; D is possibly TRBD1 (5 bases). The CDR3 loop is CSAPGGGSF. DNA of the CDR3: TGCAGTGCCCCCGGGGGGGGGAGCTTT.